This T cell receptor (beta chain) appears in the sequencing data of a study of blood T cell repertoires in COVID-19. In the study overall: There were acute and convalescent COVID-19 samples, and they came from the United States, Italy and Spain.

Ten or more counts support this clone. The junction had 9 bases not matched to a gene; V was cut back by 5 bases and J by 2 bases. The CDR3 consists of 15 residues. Germline V lookup: CDR1 SGHAT, CDR2 FQNNGV. Some clones are missing from TCRdb's copy, which holds only in-frame ones; the method was immunoSEQ multiplex PCR. The sample comprises approximately 300,000 clones, more than 85% of which are singletons, and about 4.2% rests with the top ten. All enrollees were roughly 18 to 89 years old and from approximately 24 US areas. Participant-given clinical history determined each cohort assignment. Each exposed participant met a COVID-19 case in the 2 weeks preceding study entry.

Sequencing was carried out using PBMCs or T cells enriched from blood (not recorded which). The chain links TRBV11-2 to TRBJ2-7, with 7 bases fitting TRBD1. This sequence originates from a woman younger than 45 who had been exposed to COVID-19. The DNA of the CDR3 is TGTGCCAGCAGCACTCGGGACAGACCGACCTACGAGCAGTACTTC. It yields the protein CASSTRDRPTYEQYF.